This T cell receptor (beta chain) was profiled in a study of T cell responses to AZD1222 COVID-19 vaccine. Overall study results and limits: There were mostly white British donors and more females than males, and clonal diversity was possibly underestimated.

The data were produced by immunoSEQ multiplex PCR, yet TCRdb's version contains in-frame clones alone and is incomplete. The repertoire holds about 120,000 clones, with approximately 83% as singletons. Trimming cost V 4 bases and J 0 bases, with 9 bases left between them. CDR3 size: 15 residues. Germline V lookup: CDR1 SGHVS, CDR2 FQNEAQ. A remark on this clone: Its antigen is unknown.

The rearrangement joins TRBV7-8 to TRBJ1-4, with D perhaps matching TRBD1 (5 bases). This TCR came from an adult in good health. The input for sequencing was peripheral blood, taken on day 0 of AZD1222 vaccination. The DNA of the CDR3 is TGTGCCAGCAGCTCATCAGGGACAACTAATGAAAAACTGTTTTTT. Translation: CASSSSGTTNEKLFF.